The T cell receptor beta chain under discussion was sequenced for a study of T cells after yellow fever vaccination. Study details: Preparing low-cell-number fractions relied on SMART-Seq v4 Ultra Low Input.

UMIs and a universal primer site were added when TCR cDNA was made by 5'RACE template switching. Each CDR3 protein is one row after TCRdb ran MiXCR on the 5' RACE reads. The sample holds about 340,000 distinct CDR3 sequences; approximately 3.9% are singletons and the top ten take approximately 24%. General observations from the study: Most clones from primary vaccination were detected again post-booster (just under 97% CD4, around 88% CD8).

CDR3 size: 14 residues. The germline V gene has CDR1 SGHVS and CDR2 FNYEAQ. V shed 1 base and J 5 bases; nucleotides not matched to a gene: 5. This clonotype was seen many times. Its antigen is as yet unknown. The rearrangement joins TRBV7-6 to TRBJ2-7; 7 bases match TRBD2. The sample in question was PBMCs, obtained 5 days after the yellow fever booster vaccination. This TCR came from a man aged 18-30 years who received the YFV17D yellow fever vaccine. CDR3 residues: CASSLGGGVHEQYF. The DNA of the CDR3 is TGTGCCAGCAGCTTAGGGGGGGGTGTCCACGAGCAGTACTTC. The whole variable domain, filled in from reference TRBV7-6 and TRBJ2-7, reads GAGVSQSPRYKVTKRGQDVALRCDPISGHVSLYWYRQALGQGPEFLTYFNYEAQQDKSGLPNDRFSAERPEGSISTLTIQRTEQRDSAMYRCASSLGGGVHEQYFGPGTRLTVT.